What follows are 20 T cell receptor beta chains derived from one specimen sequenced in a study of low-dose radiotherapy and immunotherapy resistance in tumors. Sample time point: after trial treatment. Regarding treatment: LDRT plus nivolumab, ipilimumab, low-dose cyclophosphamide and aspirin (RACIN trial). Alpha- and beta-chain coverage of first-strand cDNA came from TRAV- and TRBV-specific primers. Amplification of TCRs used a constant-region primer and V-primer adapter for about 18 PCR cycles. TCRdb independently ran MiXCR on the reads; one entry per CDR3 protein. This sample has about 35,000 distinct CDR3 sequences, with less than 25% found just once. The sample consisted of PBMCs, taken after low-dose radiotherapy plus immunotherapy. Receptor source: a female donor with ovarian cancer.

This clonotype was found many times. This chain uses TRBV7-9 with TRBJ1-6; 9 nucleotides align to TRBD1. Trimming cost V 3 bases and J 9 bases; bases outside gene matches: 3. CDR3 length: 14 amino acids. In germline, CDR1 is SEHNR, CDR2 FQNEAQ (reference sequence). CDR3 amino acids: CASSFGTGISPLHF. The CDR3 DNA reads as TGTGCCAGCAGCTTTGGGACAGGGATTTCACCCCTCCACTTT. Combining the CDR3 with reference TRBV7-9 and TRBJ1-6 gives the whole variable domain DTGVSQNPRHKITKRGQNVTFRCDPISEHNRLYWYRQTLGQGPEFLTYFQNEAQLEKSRLLSDRFSAERPKGSFSTLEIQRTEQGDSAMYLCASSFGTGISPLHFGNGTRLTVT.

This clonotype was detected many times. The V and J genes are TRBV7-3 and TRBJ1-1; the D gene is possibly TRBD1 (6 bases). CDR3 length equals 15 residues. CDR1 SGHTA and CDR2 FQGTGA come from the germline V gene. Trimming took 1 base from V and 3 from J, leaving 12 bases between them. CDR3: CASSLNRGQYTEAFF. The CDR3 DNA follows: TGTGCCAGCAGCTTAAATCGAGGACAGTACACTGAAGCTTTCTTT.

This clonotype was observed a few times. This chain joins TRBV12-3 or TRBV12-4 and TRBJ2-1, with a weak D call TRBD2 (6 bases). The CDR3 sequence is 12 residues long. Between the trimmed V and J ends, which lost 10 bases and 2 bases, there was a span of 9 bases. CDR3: CATGGPYNEQFF. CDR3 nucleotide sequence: TGTGCCACCGGAGGGCCCTACAATGAGCAGTTCTTC.

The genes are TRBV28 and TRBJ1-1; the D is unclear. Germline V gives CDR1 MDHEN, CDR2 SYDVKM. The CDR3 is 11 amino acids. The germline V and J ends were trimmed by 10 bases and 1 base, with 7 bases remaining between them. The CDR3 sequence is CAITGNTEAFF. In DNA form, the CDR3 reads TGTGCCATCACGGGGAACACTGAAGCTTTCTTT. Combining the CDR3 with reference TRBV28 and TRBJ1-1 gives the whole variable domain DVKVTQSSRYLVKRTGEKVFLECVQDMDHENMFWYRQDPGLGLRLIYFSYDVKMKEKGDIPEGYSVSREKKERFSLILESASTNQTSMYLCAITGNTEAFFGQGTRLTVV.

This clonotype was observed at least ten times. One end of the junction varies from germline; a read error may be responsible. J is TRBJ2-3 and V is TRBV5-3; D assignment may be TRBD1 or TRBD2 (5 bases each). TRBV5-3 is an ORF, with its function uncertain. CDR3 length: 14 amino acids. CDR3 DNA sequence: TGTGCCAGCAGCTTGGAATCTGGGGCGGGTACGCAGTATTTT. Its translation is CASSLESGAGTQYF.

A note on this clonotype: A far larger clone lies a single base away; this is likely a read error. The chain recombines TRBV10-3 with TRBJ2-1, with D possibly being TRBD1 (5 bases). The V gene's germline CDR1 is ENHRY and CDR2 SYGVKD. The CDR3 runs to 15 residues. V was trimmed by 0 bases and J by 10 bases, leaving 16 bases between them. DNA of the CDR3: TGTGCCATCAGTGAGTCAACGTCAGGGCTCCACGAGCAGTTCTTC. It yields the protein CAISESTSGLHEQFF.

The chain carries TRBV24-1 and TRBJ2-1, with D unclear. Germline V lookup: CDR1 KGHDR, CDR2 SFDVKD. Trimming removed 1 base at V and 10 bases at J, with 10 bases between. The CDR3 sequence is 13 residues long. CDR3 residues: CATSDLTDYEQFF. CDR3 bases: TGTGCCACCAGTGATTTAACGGATTACGAGCAGTTCTTC.

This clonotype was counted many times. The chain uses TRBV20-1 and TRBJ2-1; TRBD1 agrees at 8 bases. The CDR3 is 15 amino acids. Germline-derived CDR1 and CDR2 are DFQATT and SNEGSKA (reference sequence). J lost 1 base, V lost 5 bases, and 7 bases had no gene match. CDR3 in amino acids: CSAAGTGGSYNEQFF. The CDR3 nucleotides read TGCAGTGCTGCTGGAACAGGGGGTTCCTACAATGAGCAGTTCTTC.

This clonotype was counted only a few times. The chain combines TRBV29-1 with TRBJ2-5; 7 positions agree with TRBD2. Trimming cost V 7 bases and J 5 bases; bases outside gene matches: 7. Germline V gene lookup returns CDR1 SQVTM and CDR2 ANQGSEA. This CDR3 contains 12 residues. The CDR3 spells CSAEAGVETQYF. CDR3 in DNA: TGCAGCGCCGAGGCGGGGGTCGAGACCCAGTACTTC.

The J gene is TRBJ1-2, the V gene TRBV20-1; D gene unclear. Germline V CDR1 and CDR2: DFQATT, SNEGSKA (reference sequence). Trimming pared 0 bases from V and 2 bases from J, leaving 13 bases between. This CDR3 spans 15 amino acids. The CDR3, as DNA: TGCAGTGCTAGAGATCTTCGCCAATGGAACTATGGCTACACCTTC. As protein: CSARDLRQWNYGYTF.

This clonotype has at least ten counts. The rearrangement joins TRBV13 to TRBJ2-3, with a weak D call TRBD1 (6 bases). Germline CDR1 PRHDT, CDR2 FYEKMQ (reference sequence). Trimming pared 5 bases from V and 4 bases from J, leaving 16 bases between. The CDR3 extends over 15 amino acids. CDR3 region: CASSVLGGAADTQYF. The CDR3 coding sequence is TGTGCCAGCAGCGTACTAGGGGGTGCGGCAGATACGCAGTATTTT.

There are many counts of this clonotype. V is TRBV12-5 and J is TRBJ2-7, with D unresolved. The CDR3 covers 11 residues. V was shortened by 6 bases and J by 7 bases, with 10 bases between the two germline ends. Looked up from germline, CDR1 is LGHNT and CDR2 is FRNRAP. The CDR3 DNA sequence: TGTGCTAGTGGAGTCGACTTGGAGCAGTACTTC. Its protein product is CASGVDLEQYF.

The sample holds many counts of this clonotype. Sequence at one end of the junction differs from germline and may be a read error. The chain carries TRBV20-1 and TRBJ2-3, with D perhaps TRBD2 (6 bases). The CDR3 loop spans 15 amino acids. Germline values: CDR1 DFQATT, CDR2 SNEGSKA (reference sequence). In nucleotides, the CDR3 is TGCAGTGCAAGAGGGTGGGGGGTAGGAACAGATACGCAGTATTTT. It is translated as CSARGWGVGTDTQYF.

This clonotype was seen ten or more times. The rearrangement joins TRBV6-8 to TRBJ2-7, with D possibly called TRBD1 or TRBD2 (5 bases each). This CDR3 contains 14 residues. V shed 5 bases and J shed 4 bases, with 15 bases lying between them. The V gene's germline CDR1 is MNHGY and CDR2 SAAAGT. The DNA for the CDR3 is TGTGCCAGCAGTAGGGTCCGGGACGGATACGAGCAGTACTTC. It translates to CASSRVRDGYEQYF.

Written as DNA, the CDR3 is TGTGCCAGCAGTTACGGACTACTAACAGATACGCAGTATTTT. Translation gives CASSYGLLTDTQYF. The chain joins TRBV6-2 or TRBV6-3 to TRBJ2-3; D perhaps matches TRBD2 (6 bases). Germline V gives CDR1 MNHEY, CDR2 SVGEGT. Trimming shortened V by 2 bases and J by 3 bases, and 9 bases separated the two germline ends. The CDR3 is made up of 14 amino acids.

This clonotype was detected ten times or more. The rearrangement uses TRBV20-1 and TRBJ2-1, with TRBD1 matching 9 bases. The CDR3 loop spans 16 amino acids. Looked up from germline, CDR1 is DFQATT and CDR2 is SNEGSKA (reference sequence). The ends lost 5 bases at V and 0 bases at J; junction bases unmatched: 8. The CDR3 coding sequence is TGCAGTGCTGTGGCAGGACAGGGGAGCTCCTACAATGAGCAGTTCTTC. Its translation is CSAVAGQGSSYNEQFF.

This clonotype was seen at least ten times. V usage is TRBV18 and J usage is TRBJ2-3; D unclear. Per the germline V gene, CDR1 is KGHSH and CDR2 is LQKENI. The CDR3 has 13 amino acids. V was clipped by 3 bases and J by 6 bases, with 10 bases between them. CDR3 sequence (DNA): TGTGCCAGCTCACCCGGCGGCGCGGATACGCAGTATTTT. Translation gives CASSPGGADTQYF.

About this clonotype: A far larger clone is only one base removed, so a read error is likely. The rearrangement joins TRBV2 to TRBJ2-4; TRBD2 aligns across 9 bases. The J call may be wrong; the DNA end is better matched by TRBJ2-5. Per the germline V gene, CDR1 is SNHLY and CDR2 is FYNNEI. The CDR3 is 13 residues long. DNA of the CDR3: TGTGCCAGCAGTGATAGCGGGGGAGCGACCCAGTACTTC. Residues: CASSDSGGATQYF.

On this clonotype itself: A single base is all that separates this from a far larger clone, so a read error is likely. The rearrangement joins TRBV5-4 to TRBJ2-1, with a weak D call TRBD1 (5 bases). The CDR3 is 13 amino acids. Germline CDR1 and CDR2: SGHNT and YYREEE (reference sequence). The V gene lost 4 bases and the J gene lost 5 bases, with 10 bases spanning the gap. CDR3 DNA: TGTGCCAGCAGCACCCAAGGGGACAATGAGCAGTTCTTC. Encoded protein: CASSTQGDNEQFF.

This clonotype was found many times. The CDR3 DNA is TGTGCCACCAGTGACTTGGCCGATACTAGCGGAAGCTACAATGAGCAGTTCTTC. Translated: CATSDLADTSGSYNEQFF. The chain employs TRBV24-1 and TRBJ2-1; TRBD2 agrees at 8 bases. Trimming removed 4 bases from V and 3 bases from J; junction bases left unmatched: 13. The CDR3 has 18 residues. Germline CDR1 is KGHDR and CDR2 is SFDVKD.